The 6 T cell receptor beta chains below come from one sample, sequenced in a study of shared clonotypes between healthy human individuals. Assay used: immunoSEQ multiplex PCR; TCRdb lists only in-frame clones, some missing. This repertoire shows around 500,000 clones, about 79% found once; its top ten account for roughly 13%. Source material: PBMCs. These receptors originate from a woman aged 40 to 50 in good health. Some clones in this sample may be carry-over from other donors' samples.

The J gene is TRBJ2-7, the V gene TRBV10-2; D not resolved. The CDR3 has 13 residues. CDR1 is WSHSY, CDR2 SAAADI, per germline. V dropped 0 bases and J dropped 2 bases, with 5 bases sitting between them. The CDR3 bases are TGCGCCAGCAGTGAGTCTGAGACCTACGAGCAGTACTTC. This codes for CASSESETYEQYF.

Comment on this clone: This sample also contains other DNA sequences that code for the same CDR3. This rearrangement joins TRBV18 to TRBJ1-1, with 12 bases fitting TRBD1. V shed 8 bases, J shed 1 base, and the junction held 17 bases outside the gene matches. Germline V gene sequence: CDR1 KGHSH, CDR2 LQKENI. The CDR3 has 19 amino acids. In DNA, the CDR3 is TGTGCCAGCCCCCTCGTGGGACAGGGGGCTCCGGAGTGGAACACTGAAGCTTTCTTT. It encodes CASPLVGQGAPEWNTEAFF. Full variable domain (rest looked up from reference TRBV18 and TRBJ1-1): NAGVMQNPRHLVRRRGQEARLRCSPMKGHSHVYWYRQLPEEGLKFMVYLQKENIIDESGMPKERFSAEFPKEGPSILRIQQVVRGDSAAYFCASPLVGQGAPEWNTEAFFGQGTRLTVV.

On this clone itself: The same CDR3 arises from other DNA sequences in this sample as well. This rearrangement joins TRBV20-1 to TRBJ2-3; D ambiguous. V was pared by 6 bases and J by 4 bases, with 8 bases between. The CDR3 has 11 residues. Germline CDR1 reads DFQATT; CDR2 reads SNEGSKA (reference sequence). CDR3 sequence (DNA): TGCAGTGCCCCTAGGGCAGATACGCAGTATTTT. Its translation is CSAPRADTQYF.

The CDR3 here is CASSYRDRVYEQYF. CDR3 in DNA: TGTGCCAGCAGTTACCGGGACAGGGTCTACGAGCAGTACTTC. J is TRBJ2-7 and V is TRBV6-5; 9 positions match TRBD1. Germline V lookup: CDR1 MNHEY, CDR2 SVGAGI. CDR3 length: 14 residues. Trimming removed 2 bases from V and 3 bases from J; junction bases left unmatched: 2.

The J gene is TRBJ2-1, the V gene TRBV6-1, with D perhaps matching TRBD1 or TRBD2 (6 bases each). The CDR3 is 16 residues long. Trimming took off 2 bases at V and 3 bases at J, with 14 bases between the two ends. Germline CDR1 reads MNHNS; CDR2 reads SASEGT. The CDR3 coding sequence is TGTGCCAGCAGTGAATCTAGGGGGGACGACTACAATGAGCAGTTCTTC. Its translation is CASSESRGDDYNEQFF.

In its sample, this clone was seen once. The chain recombines TRBV30 with TRBJ1-2; 8 positions agree with TRBD1. The CDR3 has 14 residues. J gave up 2 bases and V 4 bases, and 6 bases lay outside the gene matches. Per the germline V gene, CDR1 is GTSNPN and CDR2 is SVGIG (reference sequence). The CDR3 bases are TGTGCCTGGACCCGGACAGGGTCCAACTATGGCTACACCTTC. This codes for CAWTRTGSNYGYTF.